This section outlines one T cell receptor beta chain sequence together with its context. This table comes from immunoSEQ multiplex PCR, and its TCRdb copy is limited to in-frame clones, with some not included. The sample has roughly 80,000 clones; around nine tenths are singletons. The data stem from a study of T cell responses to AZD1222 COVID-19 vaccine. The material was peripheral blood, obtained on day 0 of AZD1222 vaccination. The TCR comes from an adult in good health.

CDR3 sequence: CSAPGGDGYTF. In DNA, the CDR3 is TGCAGTGCGCCGGGGGGGGATGGCTACACCTTC. This chain uses TRBV20-1 with TRBJ1-2; the D gene is possibly TRBD1 (5 bases). CDR1 is DFQATT, CDR2 SNEGSKA, per germline (reference sequence). This CDR3 has 11 amino acids. Trimming stripped 6 bases from V and 6 bases from J, with 11 bases between.